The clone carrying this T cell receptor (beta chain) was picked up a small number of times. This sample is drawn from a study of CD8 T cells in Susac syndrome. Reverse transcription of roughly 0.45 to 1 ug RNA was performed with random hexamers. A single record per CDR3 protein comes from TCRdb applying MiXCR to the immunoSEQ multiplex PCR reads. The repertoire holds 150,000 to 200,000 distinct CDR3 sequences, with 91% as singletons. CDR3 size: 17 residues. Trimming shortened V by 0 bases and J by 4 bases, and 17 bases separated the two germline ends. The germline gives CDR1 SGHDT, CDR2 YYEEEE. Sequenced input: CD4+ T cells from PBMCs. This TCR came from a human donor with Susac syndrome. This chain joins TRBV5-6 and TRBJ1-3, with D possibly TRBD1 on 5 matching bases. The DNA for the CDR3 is TGTGCCAGCAGCTTGGAACGGGGCTCCGTGATGGGAAACACCATATATTTT. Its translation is CASSLERGSVMGNTIYF.